This T cell receptor beta chain appears in the sequencing data of a study of cytomegalovirus exposure and HLA in healthy donors. The CDR3 spans 14 residues. Trimming took off 6 bases at V and 3 bases at J, with 15 bases between the two ends. The germline V gene has CDR1 MNHNY and CDR2 SVGAGI (reference sequence). Study results and caveats: What a later analysis reportedly showed was that an Asian-associated ancestry cluster had fewer N-insertions than the roughly 670-donor mean.

PCR was performed using 60 Vbeta and 13 Jbeta primers. Only in-frame clones appear in the TCRdb table, and some are missing; sequencing was by immunoSEQ multiplex PCR. The repertoire holds about 180,000 clones, with around 80% as singletons. Turning to this clone: The antigen remains undetermined.

The receptor comes from a man aged 35 to 55 in good health and CMV-seronegative. The J gene is TRBJ2-7, the V gene TRBV6-6; D remains ambiguous. The sample consisted of PBMCs. CDR3 coding DNA: TGTGCCAGCAGCGCCCTCACAGTCAACTACGAGCAGTACTTC. Its protein product is CASSALTVNYEQYF.